The 26 T cell receptor beta chains presented below share a single source sample, sequenced in a study of blood T cell repertoires in COVID-19. The assay was immunoSEQ multiplex PCR, and TCRdb's table has in-frame clones only and misses some. The sample has approximately 200,000 clones, roughly 90% seen once. Sequenced material: PBMCs or T cells enriched from blood (not recorded which). Every receptor here comes from a man younger than 35 with acute COVID-19.

The chain links TRBV10-2 to TRBJ1-4; 8 bases agree with TRBD1. V shed 6 bases and J 6 bases; nucleotides not matched to a gene: 9. In germline, CDR1 is WSHSY, CDR2 SAAADI. The CDR3 spans 15 residues. For the CDR3, the DNA is TGCGCCAGCAGCGGCCACGACAGGGGCGATGAAAAACTGTTTTTT. It yields the protein CASSGHDRGDEKLFF.

CDR3 bases: TGTGCCAGCACCAGACAGGGCTCCTATGGCTACACCTTC. Encoded protein: CASTRQGSYGYTF. The chain employs TRBV9 and TRBJ1-2; 7 bases align to TRBD1. With 6 bases clipped from V and 4 bases from J, the junction kept 6 bases outside the gene matches. CDR1 and CDR2 (germline): SGDLS, YYNGEE. This CDR3 spans 13 amino acids.

The chain carries TRBV28 and TRBJ2-7; a weak D match, TRBD2 (6 bases). Germline V gene lookup returns CDR1 MDHEN and CDR2 SYDVKM. Trimming shortened V by 2 bases and J by 7 bases, and 21 bases separated the two germline ends. The CDR3 is 16 residues long. CDR3 residues: CASSLGGDGGSGEQYF. CDR3 nucleotide sequence: TGTGCCAGCAGTTTAGGAGGGGACGGAGGGAGCGGGGAGCAGTACTTC.

This CDR3 is CASSLVPGRGYTF. CDR3 nucleotides: TGTGCCAGCAGCTTAGTTCCAGGGCGCGGCTACACCTTC. The J gene is TRBJ1-2, the V gene TRBV7-3, with a weak D call TRBD1 (5 bases). Trimming stripped 2 bases from V and 8 bases from J, with 12 bases between. The CDR3 spans 13 residues. Per germline, CDR1 SGHTA and CDR2 FQGTGA.

This sequence joins TRBV15 and TRBJ1-1, with D unclear. The CDR3 totals 14 residues. The V gene lost 3 bases and the J gene lost 3 bases, with 11 bases spanning the gap. Germline-derived CDR1 and CDR2 are LNHNV and YYDKDF (reference sequence). In nucleotides, the CDR3 is TGTGCCACCAGCAGCGCGGGTGGGGACACTGAAGCTTTCTTT. This sequence encodes CATSSAGGDTEAFF.

The rearrangement links TRBV6-5 to TRBJ2-7; 8 nucleotides match TRBD1. Trimming at V came to 5 bases and at J to 5 bases, leaving 5 bases not matched to a gene. The CDR3 covers 13 residues. CDR1 is MNHEY and CDR2 is SVGAGI in the germline V gene. The CDR3: CASSKGQENEQYF. Here the CDR3 DNA reads TGTGCCAGCAGTAAGGGACAGGAAAACGAGCAGTACTTC.

The rearrangement joins TRBV4-3 to TRBJ1-1; TRBD1 aligns across 9 bases. The CDR3 is made up of 18 amino acids. V trimming: 1 base; J trimming: 1 base; junction bases outside the gene matches: 10. Germline assignment: CDR1 LGHNA and CDR2 YSLEER. The CDR3 DNA follows: TGCGCCAGCAGCCAAGGTCTGCGGACAGGGGCCCAGAACACTGAAGCTTTCTTT. It encodes CASSQGLRTGAQNTEAFF.

The CDR3 nucleotides are TGTGCCACCAGTCCGGGGTCAGATACGCAGTATTTT. Translation: CATSPGSDTQYF. The chain combines TRBV24-1 with TRBJ2-3, with a weak D call TRBD2 (5 bases). Germline CDR1 and CDR2: KGHDR and SFDVKD. Trimming removed 6 bases at V and 4 bases at J, with 7 bases between. The CDR3 extends over 12 amino acids.

V and J are TRBV28 and TRBJ1-4; D perhaps matches TRBD1 (5 bases). Trimming removed 5 bases from V and 8 bases from J, with 12 bases in between. The CDR3 runs to 13 residues. The germline V gene has CDR1 MDHEN and CDR2 SYDVKM. The DNA of the CDR3 is TGTGCCAGCAGTACGGACATTGAAGAAAAACTGTTTTTT. It codes for CASSTDIEEKLFF.

The gene calls are TRBV28 and TRBJ2-7; 9 bases line up with TRBD2. The germline V gene has CDR1 MDHEN and CDR2 SYDVKM. This CDR3 is 12 amino acids long. J gave up 3 bases and V 8 bases, and 2 bases lay outside the gene matches. DNA of the CDR3: TGTGCCAGCGAGACTAGCGGCTACGAGCAGTACTTC. Protein: CASETSGYEQYF. Looking up the rest from reference TRBV28 and TRBJ2-7 gives the full variable domain: DVKVTQSSRYLVKRTGEKVFLECVQDMDHENMFWYRQDPGLGLRLIYFSYDVKMKEKGDIPEGYSVSREKKERFSLILESASTNQTSMYLCASETSGYEQYFGPGTRLTVT.

The chain couples TRBV7-3 to TRBJ1-1; 8 bases map to TRBD1. Germline lookup yields CDR1 SGHTA and CDR2 FQGTGA. J was trimmed by 4 bases and V by 6 bases; bases with no gene match: 4. This CDR3 region has 13 residues. This CDR3 is CASRQDRGTEAFF. CDR3 nucleotides: TGTGCCAGCAGACAAGACAGGGGCACTGAAGCTTTCTTT.

The chain has TRBV7-2 and TRBJ2-7, with 8 bases identical to TRBD2. J gave up 3 bases and V 4 bases, and 14 bases lay outside the gene matches. CDR3 length: 17 residues. The V gene's germline CDR1 is SGHTA and CDR2 FQGNSA. This chain's CDR3 is CASSSPYSYAGGYEQYF. Written as DNA, the CDR3 is TGTGCCAGCAGCTCACCGTACTCTTACGCGGGAGGCTACGAGCAGTACTTC.

This chain connects TRBV4-1 to TRBJ1-1; D gene unclear. From germline, CDR1 is MGHRA and CDR2 YSYEKL. CDR3 length: 13 residues. Trimming left V 2 bases short and J 1 base short, with 5 bases between. The CDR3 DNA sequence: TGCGCCAGCAGCCAAAACTCGAACACTGAAGCTTTCTTT. Translating gives CASSQNSNTEAFF.

The chain has TRBV19 and TRBJ2-7, with a weak D call TRBD2 (6 bases). This CDR3 region has 12 residues. Trimming left V 8 bases short and J 4 bases short, with 12 bases between. CDR1 and CDR2 (germline): LNHDA, SQIVND (reference sequence). The DNA for the CDR3 is TGTGCCAGTTCCAGCGGGTTGTACGAGCAGTACTTC. Amino acid sequence: CASSSGLYEQYF.

The chain combines TRBV30 with TRBJ2-3; D may be TRBD2 (6 bases). The V end was cut by 0 bases, the J end by 4 bases, with 14 bases between. The V gene's germline CDR1 is GTSNPN and CDR2 SVGIG (reference sequence). The CDR3 length is 15 residues. CDR3 sequence (DNA): TGTGCCTGGAGTGTCGCGGGGCCCCCCCCAGATACGCAGTATTTT. The encoded protein is CAWSVAGPPPDTQYF.

The genes are TRBV19 and TRBJ2-1; TRBD1 matches 9 bases. The CDR3 has 15 amino acids. The V and J ends lost 3 bases and 4 bases, in that order; junction bases with no gene match: 4. CDR1 LNHDA and CDR2 SQIVND come from the germline V gene (reference sequence). CDR3 residues: CASSIEDRGYNEQFF. CDR3 nucleotide sequence: TGTGCCAGTAGTATTGAGGACAGGGGATACAATGAGCAGTTCTTC. The full variable domain, in which reference TRBV19 and TRBJ2-1 provide the parts outside the CDR3, is DGGITQSPKYLFRKEGQNVTLSCEQNLNHDAMYWYRQDPGQGLRLIYYSQIVNDFQKGDIAEGYSVSREKKESFPLTVTSAQKNPTAFYLCASSIEDRGYNEQFFGPGTRLTVL.

Notes on this clone: The junction departs from germline at one end; a sequencing error may be responsible. The V gene is TRBV19, the J gene TRBJ1-5, with 8 nucleotides matching TRBD1. The CDR3 consists of 14 residues. Germline-derived CDR1 and CDR2 are LNHDA and SQIVND (reference sequence). The CDR3: CTSRLTGGNQPQHF. The DNA of the CDR3 is TGTACCAGTAGACTTACAGGGGGGAATCAGCCCCAGCATTTT.

V usage is TRBV10-2 and J usage is TRBJ2-5; 9 bases line up with TRBD1. The CDR3 runs to 20 residues. The trim removed 0 bases at V and 1 base at J, leaving 15 bases unmatched. In germline, CDR1 is WSHSY, CDR2 SAAADI. The CDR3 loop is CASSESFTGTGPYFQETQYF. CDR3 nucleotides: TGCGCCAGCAGTGAGTCTTTCACTGGGACAGGGCCGTACTTCCAAGAGACCCAGTACTTC.

J is TRBJ1-2 and V is TRBV28, with 7 bases lining up with TRBD1. CDR1 is MDHEN, CDR2 SYDVKM, per germline. The CDR3 covers 14 residues. V shed 3 bases and J 6 bases; nucleotides not matched to a gene: 7. CDR3 DNA sequence: TGTGCCAGCAGTTTTCCCCCAGGGGGGAATGGCTACACCTTC. Its protein is CASSFPPGGNGYTF.

Points on this clone: Other DNA sequences from this sample encode an identical CDR3 as well. This chain joins TRBV6-5 and TRBJ2-2; 9 positions agree with TRBD2. This CDR3 is built from 15 residues. J gave up 0 bases and V 5 bases, and 1 base lay outside the gene matches. Germline CDR1 MNHEY, CDR2 SVGAGI. In DNA, the CDR3 is TGTGCCAGCAGTCTAGCGGGGTCGAACACCGGGGAGCTGTTTTTT. It translates to CASSLAGSNTGELFF.

The rearrangement joins TRBV5-4 to TRBJ2-3, with TRBD2 as a possible D gene (6 bases). Germline CDR1 reads SGHNT; CDR2 reads YYREEE (reference sequence). The V end lost 0 bases, the J end lost 2 bases, and 13 bases lay between the germline ends. The CDR3 is made up of 16 amino acids. As DNA, the CDR3 is TGTGCCAGCAGCTTGGTGACTAGTGTTAACACAGATACGCAGTATTTT. Its protein is CASSLVTSVNTDTQYF.

The rearrangement joins TRBV11-3 to TRBJ2-5, with TRBD2 as a possible D gene (5 bases). Germline CDR1 SGHNT, CDR2 YENEEA. CDR3 length: 15 amino acids. With 5 bases removed from V and 3 bases from J, the gap between germline ends came to 16 bases. CDR3 in DNA: TGTGCCAGCAGCATGCGGACTGGGGTAGAAGAGACCCAGTACTTC. It translates to CASSMRTGVEETQYF. Looking up the rest from reference TRBV11-3 and TRBJ2-5 gives the full variable domain: EAGVVQSPRYKIIEKKQPVAFWCNPISGHNTLYWYLQNLGQGPELLIRYENEEAVDDSQLPKDRFSAERLKGVDSTLKIQPAELGDSAVYLCASSMRTGVEETQYFGPGTRLLVL.

This clone appeared a single time. This chain connects TRBV25-1 to TRBJ1-4, with D unclear. The CDR3 consists of 15 residues. V was clipped by 3 bases and J by 2 bases, with 10 bases between them. CDR1 is MGHDK and CDR2 is SYGVNS in the germline V gene. Written as DNA, the CDR3 is TGTGCCAGCAGTGAGTTGGAGATTACTAATGAAAAACTGTTTTTT. This codes for CASSELEITNEKLFF.

V and J are TRBV9 and TRBJ1-3, with D hard to call. In germline, CDR1 is SGDLS, CDR2 YYNGEE. V lost 0 bases and J 1 base, leaving 8 bases between the germline ends. This CDR3 comprises 15 residues. The CDR3, as DNA: TGTGCCAGCAGCGTAGCGGGGTTGTCTGGAAACACCATATATTTT. Protein sequence: CASSVAGLSGNTIYF. Combining the CDR3 with reference TRBV9 and TRBJ1-3 gives the whole variable domain DSGVTQTPKHLITATGQRVTLRCSPRSGDLSVYWYQQSLDQGLQFLIQYYNGEERAKGNILERFSAQQFPDLHSELNLSSLELGDSALYFCASSVAGLSGNTIYFGEGSWLTVV.

The gene calls are TRBV5-6 and TRBJ2-2, with 7 bases identical to TRBD2. V dropped 7 bases and J dropped 9; count of bases not matched to a gene: 15. Germline V lookup: CDR1 SGHDT, CDR2 YYEEEE. This CDR3 is built from 15 residues. CDR3 region: CASSSRGAGRRELFF. CDR3 in DNA: TGTGCCAGCTCTTCGAGAGGAGCGGGAAGAAGGGAGCTGTTTTTT.

A note on this clone: This sample also contains other DNA sequences that code for the same CDR3. This chain links TRBV20-1 with TRBJ2-5; tentatively, D is TRBD2 (5 bases). Germline CDR1 and CDR2: DFQATT and SNEGSKA (reference sequence). This CDR3 spans 11 amino acids. V was clipped by 6 bases and J by 3 bases, with 8 bases between them. CDR3 sequence reads: CSATGEETQYF. CDR3 nucleotide sequence: TGCAGTGCCACCGGGGAAGAGACCCAGTACTTC.